The clone carrying this TCR beta chain was found once. Its antigen is unidentified. No conserved phenylalanine or tryptophan ends this CDR3, so it is likely a read error. The limits of the CDR3 on the DNA are not certain, so only TCRdb's listed CDR3 is given. This entry belongs to a study of T cell responses to AZD1222 COVID-19 vaccine. Turning to the study itself: Second doses at about 4 or about 12 weeks were pooled. General study points: Spike was spanned by vaccine-associated CD4 TCRs, with dominance at 160-218 and 743-854. The study reported that nearly half of spike-specific TCRs target unmutated variant regions.

The repertoire was sequenced with immunoSEQ multiplex PCR; TCRdb's copy has only in-frame clones and lacks some. The sample has about 29,000 clones; over 90% are singletons. The V gene's germline CDR1 is LGHDT and CDR2 YNNKEL (reference sequence). The CDR3 is 13 amino acids long, termini counted. The sample here was peripheral blood, taken on day 0 of AZD1222 vaccination. This TCR was recovered from an adult in good health. The chain joins TRBV3-1 (or the pseudogene TRBV3-2) to TRBJ1-1. CDR3 sequence reads: CASSHPYLQDLWL.